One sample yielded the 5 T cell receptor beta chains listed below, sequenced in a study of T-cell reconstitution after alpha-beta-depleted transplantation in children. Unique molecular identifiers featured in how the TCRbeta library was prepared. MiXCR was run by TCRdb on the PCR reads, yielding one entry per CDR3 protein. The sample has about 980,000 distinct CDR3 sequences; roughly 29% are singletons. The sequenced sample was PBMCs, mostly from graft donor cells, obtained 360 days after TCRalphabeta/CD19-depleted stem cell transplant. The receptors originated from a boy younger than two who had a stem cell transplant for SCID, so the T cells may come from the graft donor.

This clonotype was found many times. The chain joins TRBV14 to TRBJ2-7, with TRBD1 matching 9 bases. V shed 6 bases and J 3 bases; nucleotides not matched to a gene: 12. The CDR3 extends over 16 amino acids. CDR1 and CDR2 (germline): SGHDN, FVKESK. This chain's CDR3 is CASSRTPDRGFYEQYF. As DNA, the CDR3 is TGTGCCAGCAGTCGGACCCCAGACAGGGGGTTCTACGAGCAGTACTTC.

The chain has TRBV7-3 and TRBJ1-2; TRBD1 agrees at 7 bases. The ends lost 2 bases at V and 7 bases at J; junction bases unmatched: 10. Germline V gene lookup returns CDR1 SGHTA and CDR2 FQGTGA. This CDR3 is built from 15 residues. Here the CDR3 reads CASSLVPGQPGGYTF. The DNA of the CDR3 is TGTGCCAGCAGCTTAGTACCGGGACAGCCTGGTGGCTACACCTTC.

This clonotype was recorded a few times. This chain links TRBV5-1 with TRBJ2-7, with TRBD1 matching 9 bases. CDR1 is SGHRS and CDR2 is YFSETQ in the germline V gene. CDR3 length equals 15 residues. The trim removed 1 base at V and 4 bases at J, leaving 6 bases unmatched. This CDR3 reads CASSLHRQGVYEQYF. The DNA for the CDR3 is TGCGCCAGCAGCTTGCATAGACAGGGGGTTTACGAGCAGTACTTC.

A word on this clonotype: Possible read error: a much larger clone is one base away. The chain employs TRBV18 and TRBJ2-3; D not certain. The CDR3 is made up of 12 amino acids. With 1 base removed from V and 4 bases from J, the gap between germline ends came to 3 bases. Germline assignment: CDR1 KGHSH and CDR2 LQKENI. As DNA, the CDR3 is TGTGCCAGCTCACCACGTCCAGATACGCAGTATTTT. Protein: CASSPRPDTQYF.

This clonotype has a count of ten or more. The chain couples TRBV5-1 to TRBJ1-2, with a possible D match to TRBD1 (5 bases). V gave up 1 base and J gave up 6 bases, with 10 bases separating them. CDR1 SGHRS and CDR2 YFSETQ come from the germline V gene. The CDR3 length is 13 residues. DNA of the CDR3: TGCGCCAGCAGCTTGCCGGGGACCGATGGCTACACCTTC. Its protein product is CASSLPGTDGYTF.